This entry lists 25 T cell receptor beta chains sequenced from one sample in a study of T cell repertoires in cytomegalovirus infection. In TCRdb, the reads were re-called with MiXCR into one record per CDR3 protein. The sample lists around 94,000 distinct CDR3 sequences, 15% to 20% occurring once. The sequencing input was PBMCs. The receptor set was obtained from a human donor in good health (CMV status not recorded). Some clones in this sample may be carry-over from other donors' samples.

This clonotype has at least ten counts. V gene TRBV7-6 combines with J gene TRBJ1-4; D is possibly TRBD1 (6 bases). Trimming removed 1 base from V and 14 bases from J, with 14 bases in between. The CDR3 consists of 13 residues. CDR1 and CDR2 (germline): SGHVS, FNYEAQ. The CDR3 region has the DNA TGTGCCAGCAGCTTAGGCGGGGGCTCGGTTCTGTTTTTT. Translating it yields CASSLGGGSVLFF.

The table lists this clonotype with many counts. This chain links TRBV7-2 with TRBJ2-7; 13 positions agree with TRBD2. The CDR3 consists of 16 residues. Unmatched junction bases numbered 8, after V lost 3 bases and J lost 6 bases. Germline V gene lookup returns CDR1 SGHTA and CDR2 FQGNSA. CDR3 region: CASSFWAGTSGAEQYF. For the CDR3, the DNA is TGTGCCAGCAGCTTCTGGGCCGGGACTAGCGGGGCCGAGCAGTACTTC.

The sample holds many counts of this clonotype. This sequence joins TRBV5-4 and TRBJ1-2; D remains ambiguous. The CDR3 extends over 13 amino acids. V was shortened by 4 bases and J by 2 bases, with 9 bases between the two germline ends. The V gene's germline CDR1 is SGHNT and CDR2 YYREEE (reference sequence). The CDR3 DNA reads as TGTGCCAGCAGCCCGGACGGGAACTATGGCTACACCTTC. As protein: CASSPDGNYGYTF.

This clonotype has just a few counts. The rearrangement joins TRBV7-9 to TRBJ2-5, with D perhaps matching TRBD1 (6 bases). Germline V lookup: CDR1 SEHNR, CDR2 FQNEAQ (reference sequence). V lost 1 base and J lost 5, with 17 bases in between. This CDR3 has 16 residues. The CDR3 region is CASSLGGPRGGETQYF. The CDR3 DNA reads as TGTGCCAGCAGCTTAGGGGGGCCGCGAGGTGGTGAGACCCAGTACTTC.

This clonotype has ten or more counts. The gene calls are TRBV7-2 and TRBJ2-1, with no clear D. V lost 1 base, J lost 0 bases, and 7 bases lay in between. The V gene's germline CDR1 is SGHTA and CDR2 FQGNSA. This CDR3 has 15 residues. CDR3 nucleotides: TGTGCCAGCAGCTTAGATTGGAGCTCCTACAATGAGCAGTTCTTC. It translates to CASSLDWSSYNEQFF.

This clonotype has a handful of counts. The chain combines TRBV7-2 with TRBJ2-2, with D hard to call. V dropped 5 bases and J dropped 6 bases, with 7 bases sitting between them. The CDR3 loop spans 12 amino acids. CDR1 SGHTA and CDR2 FQGNSA come from the germline V gene. DNA of the CDR3: TGTGCCAGCAGCCCCTATGCCGGGGAGCTGTTTTTT. This encodes CASSPYAGELFF.

Ten or more counts support this clonotype. V is TRBV14 and J is TRBJ1-1; D is perhaps TRBD1 (5 bases). Trimming left V 3 bases short and J 11 bases short, with 22 bases between. The CDR3 runs to 15 residues. Per germline, CDR1 SGHDN and CDR2 FVKESK. The CDR3 DNA sequence: TGTGCCAGCAGCCATGCGGCAGGGTTTAGGGCTAACGCTTTCTTT. Protein sequence: CASSHAAGFRANAFF.

The rearrangement joins TRBV7-3 to TRBJ2-2; possible D gene TRBD1, 8 bases. Germline V gives CDR1 SGHTA, CDR2 FQGTGA. The CDR3 has 15 residues. Trimming removed 5 bases at V and 3 bases at J, with 13 bases between. The CDR3 coding sequence is TGTGCCAGCAGCCCACAGGGGGGGTACACCGGGGAGCTGTTTTTT. It encodes CASSPQGGYTGELFF. The full variable domain, its missing parts supplied by reference TRBV7-3 and TRBJ2-2, is GAGVSQTPSNKVTEKGKYVELRCDPISGHTALYWYRQSLGQGPEFLIYFQGTGAADDSGLPNDRFFAVRPEGSVSTLKIQRTERGDSAVYLCASSPQGGYTGELFFGEGSRLTVL.

V and J are TRBV7-6 and TRBJ2-7, with 12 bases aligning to TRBD1. The junction had 11 bases not matched to a gene; V was cut back by 5 bases and J by 6 bases. This CDR3 spans 16 amino acids. Per germline, CDR1 SGHVS and CDR2 FNYEAQ. Here the CDR3 DNA reads TGTGCCAGCAGCCCATCGGGCGGGACAGGGGGCCGCGAGCAGTACTTC. It is translated as CASSPSGGTGGREQYF.

V usage is TRBV12-3 or TRBV12-4 and J usage is TRBJ2-7, with 8 bases identical to TRBD2. V shed 5 bases, J shed 2 bases, and the junction held 2 bases outside the gene matches. The CDR3 spans 13 residues. The CDR3 nucleotides read TGTGCCAGCAGTCGGGGGGGGACCTACGAGCAGTACTTC. Translating gives CASSRGGTYEQYF.

This clonotype is judged medium-sized. The chain links TRBV7-2 to TRBJ2-5; D possibly corresponds to TRBD2 (5 bases). The germline V and J ends were trimmed by 7 bases and 5 bases, with 14 bases remaining between them. Germline V CDR1 and CDR2: SGHTA, FQGNSA. This CDR3 contains 13 residues. The CDR3 DNA follows: TGTGCCAGCACTGCCGGGTCGGGGGAGACCCAGTACTTC. This encodes CASTAGSGETQYF. Complete variable domain (other parts from reference TRBV7-2 and TRBJ2-5): GAGVSQSPSNKVTEKGKDVELRCDPISGHTALYWYRQSLGQGLEFLIYFQGNSAPDKSGLPSDRFSAERTGGSVSTLTIQRTQQEDSAVYLCASTAGSGETQYFGPGTRLLVL.

V gene TRBV2 combines with J gene TRBJ2-4; D remains unclear. The germline V and J ends were trimmed by 9 bases and 0 bases, with 6 bases remaining between them. Germline V gene lookup returns CDR1 SNHLY and CDR2 FYNNEI. The CDR3 runs 12 residues. The CDR3 region is CASRIAKNIQYF. The CDR3 nucleotides read TGTGCCAGTCGGATAGCCAAAAACATTCAGTACTTC.

This clonotype was recorded a few times. This chain links TRBV29-1 with TRBJ1-2; a weak D match, TRBD1 (5 bases). The length of the CDR3 is 11 residues. Germline CDR1 SQVTM, CDR2 ANQGSEA. The V gene lost 4 bases and the J gene lost 4 bases, with 7 bases spanning the gap. The CDR3 spells CSVAGTYGYTF. The CDR3 coding sequence is TGCAGCGTTGCGGGGACCTATGGCTACACCTTC.

The genes are TRBV7-2 and TRBJ1-5; 7 bases agree with TRBD1. V shed 3 bases, J shed 6 bases, and the junction held 2 bases outside the gene matches. Germline V lookup: CDR1 SGHTA, CDR2 FQGNSA. The CDR3 is 13 amino acids. The CDR3 sequence: CASSLRQGQPQHF. The CDR3 DNA reads as TGTGCCAGCAGCTTGAGACAGGGTCAGCCCCAGCATTTT.

The sample holds many counts of this clonotype. The CDR3 DNA sequence: TGTGCCAGCAGCGCTAACAGGGATGAAGCTTTCTTT. Translated: CASSANRDEAFF. The rearrangement links TRBV7-2 to TRBJ1-1, with D perhaps matching TRBD1 (6 bases). The germline V and J ends were trimmed by 5 bases and 7 bases, with 11 bases remaining between them. The CDR3 loop spans 12 amino acids. Germline CDR1 SGHTA, CDR2 FQGNSA.

V is TRBV14 and J is TRBJ2-4; a weak D match, TRBD1 (5 bases). The CDR3 totals 16 residues. CDR1 SGHDN and CDR2 FVKESK come from the germline V gene. Trimming took off 3 bases at V and 1 base at J, with 13 bases between the two ends. CDR3 bases: TGTGCCAGCAGCCAGTTGGCCTCAGGGGCCAAAAACATTCAGTACTTC. Encoded protein: CASSQLASGAKNIQYF.

This clonotype was observed a handful of times. The chain combines TRBV24-1 with TRBJ1-3; 8 bases are a match to TRBD1. The germline gives CDR1 KGHDR, CDR2 SFDVKD. This CDR3 is 19 amino acids long. V shed 4 bases and J 4 bases; nucleotides not matched to a gene: 17. CDR3 residues: CATSDNQRSGQDLGNTIYF. CDR3 DNA: TGTGCCACCAGTGACAACCAAAGATCGGGACAGGACCTGGGAAACACCATATATTTT.

In its sample, this clonotype was seen many times. The chain links TRBV7-9 to TRBJ2-5, with 8 bases fitting TRBD2. Germline V gene sequence: CDR1 SEHNR, CDR2 FQNEAQ (reference sequence). J was trimmed by 4 bases and V by 4 bases; bases with no gene match: 14. The CDR3 spans 17 residues. CDR3 protein: CASSSTPRGGSGETQYF. Written as DNA, the CDR3 is TGTGCCAGCAGCTCCACCCCCCGGGGGGGGAGCGGAGAGACCCAGTACTTC. Full variable domain (outside the CDR3, taken from reference TRBV7-9 and TRBJ2-5): DTGVSQNPRHKITKRGQNVTFRCDPISEHNRLYWYRQTLGQGPEFLTYFQNEAQLEKSRLLSDRFSAERPKGSFSTLEIQRTEQGDSAMYLCASSSTPRGGSGETQYFGPGTRLLVL.

Concerning this clonotype: At one end the junction does not follow the germline gene, possibly because of a read error. This sequence joins TRBV2 and TRBJ1-1, with TRBD1 identical over 9 bases. The CDR3 sequence is 14 residues long. The germline CDR1 and CDR2 sequences are SNHLY and FYNNEI. CDR3 DNA sequence: TGTGCCAGCAGCCCAACAGGGGGCAACACTGATGCTTTCTTT. Amino acids: CASSPTGGNTDAFF.

V and J are TRBV6-1 and TRBJ1-1, with D perhaps TRBD1 (6 bases). Germline V CDR1 and CDR2: MNHNS, SASEGT. Between the trimmed V and J ends, which lost 7 bases and 3 bases, there was a span of 9 bases. This CDR3 has 12 residues. The CDR3: CASTRTDTEAFF. CDR3 DNA sequence: TGTGCCAGCACCAGGACAGACACTGAAGCTTTCTTT.

This clonotype showed up just a few times. The chain links TRBV29-1 to TRBJ1-2, with a tentative D call TRBD1 (6 bases). V was trimmed by 3 bases and J by 6 bases, leaving 8 bases between them. The CDR3 has 11 amino acids. CDR1 is SQVTM and CDR2 is ANQGSEA in the germline V gene. In DNA form, the CDR3 reads TGCAGCGTTGAGGGGGCAGATGGCTACACCTTC. Translation: CSVEGADGYTF.

This clonotype showed up just once. The DNA of the CDR3 is TGTGCCAGCAGCATGGAGGACCGAATCACCGGGGAGCTGTTTTTT. It encodes CASSMEDRITGELFF. The gene calls are TRBV5-6 and TRBJ2-2; a possible D gene is TRBD2 (5 bases). The germline V gene encodes CDR1 SGHDT and CDR2 YYEEEE. Trimming removed 4 bases from V and 4 bases from J, with 14 bases in between. This CDR3 is 15 amino acids long. Full variable domain (remainder filled in from reference TRBV5-6 and TRBJ2-2): DAGVTQSPTHLIKTRGQQVTLRCSPKSGHDTVSWYQQALGQGPQFIFQYYEEEERQRGNFPDRFSGHQFPNYSSELNVNALLLGDSALYLCASSMEDRITGELFFGEGSRLTVL.

There are a few counts of this clonotype. The rearrangement uses TRBV2 and TRBJ1-5; 7 nucleotides align to TRBD1. CDR1 is SNHLY and CDR2 is FYNNEI in the germline V gene. The CDR3 is made up of 14 amino acids. The V segment lost 5 bases and the J segment 4 bases; nucleotides outside the gene matches: 5. The CDR3 nucleotides read TGTGCCAGCAGTCTCGGGACAGAAAATCAGCCCCAGCATTTT. Residues: CASSLGTENQPQHF.

This clonotype occurred many times. The J gene is TRBJ2-3, the V gene TRBV11-3, with D tentatively TRBD2 (7 bases). Germline V CDR1 and CDR2: SGHNT, YENEEA. The V gene lost 3 bases and the J gene lost 3 bases, with 13 bases spanning the gap. This CDR3 region has 15 residues. This CDR3 reads CASSLTGGKTDTQYF. In DNA form, the CDR3 reads TGTGCCAGCAGCTTGACGGGGGGCAAGACAGATACGCAGTATTTT. The full variable domain, its missing parts supplied by reference TRBV11-3 and TRBJ2-3, is EAGVVQSPRYKIIEKKQPVAFWCNPISGHNTLYWYLQNLGQGPELLIRYENEEAVDDSQLPKDRFSAERLKGVDSTLKIQPAELGDSAVYLCASSLTGGKTDTQYFGPGTRLTVL.

The V gene is TRBV5-1, the J gene TRBJ2-7; 7 bases align to TRBD2. Trimming cost V 4 bases and J 2 bases; bases outside gene matches: 6. This CDR3 has 14 amino acids. CDR1 is SGHRS and CDR2 is YFSETQ in the germline V gene. In DNA form, the CDR3 reads TGCGCCAGCAGCGTGGAGGCGGGGGCCTACGAGCAGTACTTC. It translates to CASSVEAGAYEQYF.